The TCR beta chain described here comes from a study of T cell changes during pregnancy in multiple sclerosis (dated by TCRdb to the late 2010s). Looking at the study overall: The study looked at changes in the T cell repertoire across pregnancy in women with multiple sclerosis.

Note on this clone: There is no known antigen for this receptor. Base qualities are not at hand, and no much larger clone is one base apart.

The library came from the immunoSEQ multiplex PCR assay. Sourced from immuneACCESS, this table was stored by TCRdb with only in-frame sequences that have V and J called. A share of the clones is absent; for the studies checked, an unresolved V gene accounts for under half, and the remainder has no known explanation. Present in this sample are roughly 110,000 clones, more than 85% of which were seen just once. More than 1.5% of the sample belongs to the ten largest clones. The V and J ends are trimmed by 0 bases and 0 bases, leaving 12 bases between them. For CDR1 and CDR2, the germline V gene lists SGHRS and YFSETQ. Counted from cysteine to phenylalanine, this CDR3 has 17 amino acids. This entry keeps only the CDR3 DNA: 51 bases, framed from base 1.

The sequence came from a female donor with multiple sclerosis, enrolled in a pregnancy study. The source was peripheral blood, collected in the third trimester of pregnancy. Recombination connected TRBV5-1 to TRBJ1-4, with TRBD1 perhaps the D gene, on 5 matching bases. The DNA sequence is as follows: TGCGCCAGCAGCTTGGCCACGGGGGGGGCAACTAATGAAAAACTGTTTTTT. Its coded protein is CASSLATGGATNEKLFF.